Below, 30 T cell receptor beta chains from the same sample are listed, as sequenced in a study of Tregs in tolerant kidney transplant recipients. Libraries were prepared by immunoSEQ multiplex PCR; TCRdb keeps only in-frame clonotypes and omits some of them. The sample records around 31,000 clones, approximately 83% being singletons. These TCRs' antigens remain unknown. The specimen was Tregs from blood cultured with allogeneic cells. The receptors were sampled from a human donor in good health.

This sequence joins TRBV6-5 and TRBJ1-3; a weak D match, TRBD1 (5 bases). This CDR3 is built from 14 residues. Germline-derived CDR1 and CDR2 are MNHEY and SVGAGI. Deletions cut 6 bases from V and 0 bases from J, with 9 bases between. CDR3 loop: CASRRTGSGNTIYF. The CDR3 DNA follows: TGTGCCAGCAGAAGAACAGGCTCTGGAAACACCATATATTTT.

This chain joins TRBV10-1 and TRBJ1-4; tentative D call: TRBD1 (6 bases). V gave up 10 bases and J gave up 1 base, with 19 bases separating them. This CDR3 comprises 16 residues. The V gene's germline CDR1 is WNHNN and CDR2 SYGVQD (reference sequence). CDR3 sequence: CATWTGADLTNEKLFF. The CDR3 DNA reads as TGCGCCACCTGGACGGGGGCAGATTTAACTAATGAAAAACTGTTTTTT.

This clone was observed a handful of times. The CDR3 spells CASSRGLAETQYF. As DNA, the CDR3 is TGTGCCAGCAGCCGTGGACTAGCCGAGACCCAGTACTTC. The chain employs TRBV7-3 and TRBJ2-5, with 8 bases identical to TRBD2. Germline values: CDR1 SGHTA, CDR2 FQGTGA. Unmatched junction bases numbered 4, after V lost 5 bases and J lost 5 bases. The CDR3 is 13 residues long.

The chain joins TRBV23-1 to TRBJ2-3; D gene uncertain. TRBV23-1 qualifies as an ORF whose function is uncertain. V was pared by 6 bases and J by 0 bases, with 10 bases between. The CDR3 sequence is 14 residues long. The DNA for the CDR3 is TGCGCCAGCAGAATTGAAGCGAGCACAGATACGCAGTATTTT. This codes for CASRIEASTDTQYF.

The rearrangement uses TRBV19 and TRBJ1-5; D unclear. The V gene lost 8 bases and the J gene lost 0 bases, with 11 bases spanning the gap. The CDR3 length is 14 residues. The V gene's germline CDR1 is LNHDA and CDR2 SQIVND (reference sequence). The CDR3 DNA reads TGTGCCAGTTCGGCGGGGTATAGCAATCAGCCCCAGCATTTT. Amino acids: CASSAGYSNQPQHF.

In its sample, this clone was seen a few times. The CDR3 DNA follows: TGTGCCAGCAGCTTAAACGGGAGAGGGGAGCAGTTCTTC. It yields the protein CASSLNGRGEQFF. V is TRBV11-2 and J is TRBJ2-1, with D possibly being TRBD2 (6 bases). Germline CDR1 and CDR2: SGHAT and FQNNGV. The CDR3 sequence is 13 residues long. V lost 2 bases, J lost 10 bases, and 12 bases lay in between.

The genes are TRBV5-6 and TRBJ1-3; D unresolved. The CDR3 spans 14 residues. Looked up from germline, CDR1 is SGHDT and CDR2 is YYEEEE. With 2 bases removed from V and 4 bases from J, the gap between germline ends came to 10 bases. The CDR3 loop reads CASSFSTAGNTIYF. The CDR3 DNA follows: TGTGCCAGCAGCTTTTCGACTGCCGGAAACACCATATATTTT.

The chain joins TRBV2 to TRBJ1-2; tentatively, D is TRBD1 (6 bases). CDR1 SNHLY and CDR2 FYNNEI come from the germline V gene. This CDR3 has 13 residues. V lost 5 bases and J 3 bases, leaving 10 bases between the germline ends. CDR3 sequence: CASSYREDYGYTF. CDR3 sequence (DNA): TGTGCCAGCAGTTACAGGGAGGACTATGGCTACACCTTC.

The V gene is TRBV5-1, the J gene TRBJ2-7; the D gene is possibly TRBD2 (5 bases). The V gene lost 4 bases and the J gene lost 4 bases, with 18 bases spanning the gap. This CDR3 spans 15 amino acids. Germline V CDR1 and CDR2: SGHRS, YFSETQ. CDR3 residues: CASSLLGLGDYEQYF. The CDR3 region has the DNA TGCGCCAGCAGCCTTCTTGGGCTCGGGGATTACGAGCAGTACTTC.

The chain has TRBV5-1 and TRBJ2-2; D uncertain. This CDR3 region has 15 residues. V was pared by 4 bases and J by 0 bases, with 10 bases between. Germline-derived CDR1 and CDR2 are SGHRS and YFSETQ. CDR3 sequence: CASSRRFANTGELFF. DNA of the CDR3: TGCGCCAGCAGCCGGCGGTTTGCGAACACCGGGGAGCTGTTTTTT. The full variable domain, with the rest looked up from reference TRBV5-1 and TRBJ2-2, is KAGVTQTPRYLIKTRGQQVTLSCSPISGHRSVSWYQQTPGQGLQFLFEYFSETQRNKGNFPGRFSGRQFSNSRSEMNVSTLELGDSALYLCASSRRFANTGELFFGEGSRLTVL.

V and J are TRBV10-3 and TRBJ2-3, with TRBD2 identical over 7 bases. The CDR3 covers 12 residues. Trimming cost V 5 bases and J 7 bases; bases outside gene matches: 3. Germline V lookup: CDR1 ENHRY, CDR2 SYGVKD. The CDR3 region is CAISREGHTQYF. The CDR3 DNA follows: TGTGCCATCAGTAGGGAGGGGCATACGCAGTATTTT.

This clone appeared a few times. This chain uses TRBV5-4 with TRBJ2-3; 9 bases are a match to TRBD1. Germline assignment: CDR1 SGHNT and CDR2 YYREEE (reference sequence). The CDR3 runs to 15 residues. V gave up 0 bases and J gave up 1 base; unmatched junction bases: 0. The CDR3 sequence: CASSLGQGGTDTQYF. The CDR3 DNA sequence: TGTGCCAGCAGCTTGGGACAGGGGGGCACAGATACGCAGTATTTT.

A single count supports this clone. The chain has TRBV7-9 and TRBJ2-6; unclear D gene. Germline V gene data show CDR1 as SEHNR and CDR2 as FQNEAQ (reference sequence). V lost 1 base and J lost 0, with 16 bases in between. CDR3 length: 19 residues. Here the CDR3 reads CASSLEDRYLPSGANVLTF. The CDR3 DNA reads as TGTGCCAGCAGCTTAGAGGACCGATACTTACCCTCTGGGGCCAACGTCCTGACTTTC.

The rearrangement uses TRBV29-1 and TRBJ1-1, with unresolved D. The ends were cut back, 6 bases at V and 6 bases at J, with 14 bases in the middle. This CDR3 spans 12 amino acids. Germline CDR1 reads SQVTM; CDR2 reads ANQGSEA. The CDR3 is CSVKDQVSEAFF. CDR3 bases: TGCAGCGTGAAGGACCAAGTGTCTGAAGCTTTCTTT.

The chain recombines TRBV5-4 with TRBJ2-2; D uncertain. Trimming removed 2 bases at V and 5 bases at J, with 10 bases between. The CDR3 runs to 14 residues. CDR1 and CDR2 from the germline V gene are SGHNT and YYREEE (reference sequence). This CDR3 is CASSFKGTTGELFF. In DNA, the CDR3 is TGTGCCAGCAGCTTCAAGGGTACTACCGGGGAGCTGTTTTTT.

The CDR3, as DNA: TGTGCCAGCAGTGATCCCGGGACGGCCTACGAGCAGTACTTC. This codes for CASSDPGTAYEQYF. The chain joins TRBV6-5 to TRBJ2-7; tentatively, D is TRBD1 or TRBD2 (5 bases each). V was clipped by 5 bases and J by 2 bases, with 13 bases between them. Germline V lookup: CDR1 MNHEY, CDR2 SVGAGI. The CDR3 spans 14 residues.

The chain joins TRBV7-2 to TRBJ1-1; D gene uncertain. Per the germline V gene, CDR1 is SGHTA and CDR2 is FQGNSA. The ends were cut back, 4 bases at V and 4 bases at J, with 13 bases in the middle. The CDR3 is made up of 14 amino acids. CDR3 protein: CASSSQGRGTEAFF. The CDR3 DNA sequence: TGTGCCAGCAGCTCCCAAGGACGTGGCACTGAAGCTTTCTTT.

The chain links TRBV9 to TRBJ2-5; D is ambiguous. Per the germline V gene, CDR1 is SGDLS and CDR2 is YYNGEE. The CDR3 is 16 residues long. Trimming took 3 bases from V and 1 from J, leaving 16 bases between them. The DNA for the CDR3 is TGTGCCAGCAGCGCCCGAGGTGGAGCCCTCCAAGAGACCCAGTACTTC. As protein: CASSARGGALQETQYF.

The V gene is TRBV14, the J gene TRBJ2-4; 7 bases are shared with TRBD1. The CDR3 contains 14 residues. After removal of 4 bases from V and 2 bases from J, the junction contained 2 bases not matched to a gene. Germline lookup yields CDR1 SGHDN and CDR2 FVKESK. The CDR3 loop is CASSLRGTKNIQYF. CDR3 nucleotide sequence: TGTGCCAGCAGCCTCAGGGGGACCAAAAACATTCAGTACTTC. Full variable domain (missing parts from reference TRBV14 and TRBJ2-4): EAGVTQFPSHSVIEKGQTVTLRCDPISGHDNLYWYRRVMGKEIKFLLHFVKESKQDESGMPNNRFLAERTGGTYSTLKVQPAELEDSGVYFCASSLRGTKNIQYFGAGTRLSVL.

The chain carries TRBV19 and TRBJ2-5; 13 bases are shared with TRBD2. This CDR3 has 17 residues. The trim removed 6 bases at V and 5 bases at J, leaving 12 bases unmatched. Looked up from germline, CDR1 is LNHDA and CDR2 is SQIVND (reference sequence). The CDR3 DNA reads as TGTGCCAGTAGCGATGGACTAGCGGGGGTATTTGGGGAGACCCAGTACTTC. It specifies CASSDGLAGVFGETQYF.

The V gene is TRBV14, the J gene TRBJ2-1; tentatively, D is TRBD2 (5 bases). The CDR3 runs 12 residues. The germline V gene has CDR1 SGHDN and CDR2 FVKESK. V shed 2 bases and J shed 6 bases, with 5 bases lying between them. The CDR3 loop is CASSQRGNEQFF. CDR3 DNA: TGTGCCAGCAGCCAACGGGGCAATGAGCAGTTCTTC.

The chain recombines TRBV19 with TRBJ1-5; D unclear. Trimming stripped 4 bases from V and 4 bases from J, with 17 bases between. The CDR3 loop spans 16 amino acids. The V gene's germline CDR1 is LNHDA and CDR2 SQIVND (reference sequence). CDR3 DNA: TGTGCCAGTAGTACCCCTCCAGGAGTATGGAATCAGCCCCAGCATTTT. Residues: CASSTPPGVWNQPQHF.

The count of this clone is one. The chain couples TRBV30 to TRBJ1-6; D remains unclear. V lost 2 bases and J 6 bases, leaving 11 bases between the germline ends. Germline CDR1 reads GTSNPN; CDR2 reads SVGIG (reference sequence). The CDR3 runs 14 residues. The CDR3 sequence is CAWSWRYPNSPLHF. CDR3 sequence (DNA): TGTGCCTGGAGTTGGCGGTACCCTAATTCACCCCTCCACTTT.

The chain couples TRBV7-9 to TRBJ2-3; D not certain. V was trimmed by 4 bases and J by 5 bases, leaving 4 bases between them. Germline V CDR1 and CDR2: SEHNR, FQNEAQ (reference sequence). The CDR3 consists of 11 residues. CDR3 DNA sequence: TGTGCCAGCAGCTACCTAGATACGCAGTATTTT. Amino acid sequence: CASSYLDTQYF.

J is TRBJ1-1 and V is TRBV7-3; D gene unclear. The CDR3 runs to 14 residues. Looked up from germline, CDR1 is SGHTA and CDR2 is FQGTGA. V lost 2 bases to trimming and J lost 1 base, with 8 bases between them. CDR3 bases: TGTGCCAGCAGCTTAGAGTTAGGGAACACTGAAGCTTTCTTT. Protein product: CASSLELGNTEAFF. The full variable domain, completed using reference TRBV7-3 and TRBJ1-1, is GAGVSQTPSNKVTEKGKYVELRCDPISGHTALYWYRQSLGQGPEFLIYFQGTGAADDSGLPNDRFFAVRPEGSVSTLKIQRTERGDSAVYLCASSLELGNTEAFFGQGTRLTVV.

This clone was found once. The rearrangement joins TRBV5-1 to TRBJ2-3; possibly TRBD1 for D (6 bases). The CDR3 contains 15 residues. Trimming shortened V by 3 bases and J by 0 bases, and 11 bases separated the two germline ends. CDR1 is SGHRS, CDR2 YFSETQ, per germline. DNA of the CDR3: TGCGCCAGCAGCTCAGCCGGACAGAGCACAGATACGCAGTATTTT. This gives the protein CASSSAGQSTDTQYF.

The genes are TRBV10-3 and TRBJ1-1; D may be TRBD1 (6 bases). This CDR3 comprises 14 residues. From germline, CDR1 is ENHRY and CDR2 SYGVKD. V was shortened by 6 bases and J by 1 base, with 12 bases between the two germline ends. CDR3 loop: CAIRPWGANTEAFF. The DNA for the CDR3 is TGTGCCATCAGGCCGTGGGGGGCGAACACTGAAGCTTTCTTT.

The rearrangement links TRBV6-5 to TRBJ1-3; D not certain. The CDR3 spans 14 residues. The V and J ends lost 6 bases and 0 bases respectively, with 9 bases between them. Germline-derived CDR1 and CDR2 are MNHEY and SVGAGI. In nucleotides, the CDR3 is TGTGCCAGCAGCCTCGTCGCCTCTGGAAACACCATATATTTT. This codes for CASSLVASGNTIYF.

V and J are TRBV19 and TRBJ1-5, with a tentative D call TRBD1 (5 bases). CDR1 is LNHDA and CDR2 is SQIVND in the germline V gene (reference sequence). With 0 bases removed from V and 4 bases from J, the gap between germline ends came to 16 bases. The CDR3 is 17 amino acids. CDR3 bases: TGTGCCAGTAGTATAGAAGTTTACGGGACTGATAATCAGCCCCAGCATTTT. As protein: CASSIEVYGTDNQPQHF.

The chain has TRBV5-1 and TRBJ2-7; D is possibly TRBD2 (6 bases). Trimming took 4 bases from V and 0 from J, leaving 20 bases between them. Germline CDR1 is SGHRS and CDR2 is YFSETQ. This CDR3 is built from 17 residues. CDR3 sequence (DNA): TGCGCCAGCAGCGGCGGGGCTTTCCCGCCCTACTCCTACGAGCAGTACTTC. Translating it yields CASSGGAFPPYSYEQYF. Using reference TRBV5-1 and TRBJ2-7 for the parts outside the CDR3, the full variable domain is KAGVTQTPRYLIKTRGQQVTLSCSPISGHRSVSWYQQTPGQGLQFLFEYFSETQRNKGNFPGRFSGRQFSNSRSEMNVSTLELGDSALYLCASSGGAFPPYSYEQYFGPGTRLTVT.